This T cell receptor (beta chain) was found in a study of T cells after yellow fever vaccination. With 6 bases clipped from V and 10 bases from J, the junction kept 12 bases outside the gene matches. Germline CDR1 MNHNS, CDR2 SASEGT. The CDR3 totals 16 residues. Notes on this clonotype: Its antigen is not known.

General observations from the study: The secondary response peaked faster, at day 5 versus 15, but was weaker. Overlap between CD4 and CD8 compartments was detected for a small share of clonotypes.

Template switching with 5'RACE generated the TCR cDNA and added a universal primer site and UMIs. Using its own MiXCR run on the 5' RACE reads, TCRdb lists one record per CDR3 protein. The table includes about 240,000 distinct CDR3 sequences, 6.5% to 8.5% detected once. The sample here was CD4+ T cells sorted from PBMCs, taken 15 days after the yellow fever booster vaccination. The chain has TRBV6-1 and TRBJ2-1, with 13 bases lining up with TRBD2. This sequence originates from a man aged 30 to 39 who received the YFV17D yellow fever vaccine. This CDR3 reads CASSRLGTSGISEQFF. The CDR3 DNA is TGTGCCAGCAGCCGACTTGGGACTAGCGGGATTTCCGAGCAGTTCTTC.